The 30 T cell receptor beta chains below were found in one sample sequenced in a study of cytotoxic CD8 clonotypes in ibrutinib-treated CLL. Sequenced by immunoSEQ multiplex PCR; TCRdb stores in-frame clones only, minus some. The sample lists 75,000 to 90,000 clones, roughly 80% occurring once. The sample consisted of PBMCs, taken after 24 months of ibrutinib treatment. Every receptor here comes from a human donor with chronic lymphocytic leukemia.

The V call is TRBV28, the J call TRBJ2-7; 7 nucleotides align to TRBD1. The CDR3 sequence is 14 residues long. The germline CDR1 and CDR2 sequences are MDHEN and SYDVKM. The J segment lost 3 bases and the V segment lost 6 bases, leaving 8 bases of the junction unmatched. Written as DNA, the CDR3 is TGTGCCAGCAGCAGGGGACAGATCTACTACGAGCAGTACTTC. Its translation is CASSRGQIYYEQYF.

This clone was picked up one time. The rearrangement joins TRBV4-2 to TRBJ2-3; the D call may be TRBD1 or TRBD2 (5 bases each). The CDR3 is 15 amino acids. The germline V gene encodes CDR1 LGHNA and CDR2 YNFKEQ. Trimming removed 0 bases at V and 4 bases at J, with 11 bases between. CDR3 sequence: CASSQEGRSADTQYF. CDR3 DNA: TGTGCCAGCAGCCAAGAGGGACGGAGCGCAGATACGCAGTATTTT.

The CDR3 DNA reads TGTGCCAGCAGGCAGAGCGAACTACACAATGAGCAGTTCTTC. Translating gives CASRQSELHNEQFF. The chain joins TRBV28 to TRBJ2-1; D is undetermined. This CDR3 is 14 amino acids long. The germline V gene encodes CDR1 MDHEN and CDR2 SYDVKM. V shed 6 bases and J shed 5 bases, with 14 bases lying between them.

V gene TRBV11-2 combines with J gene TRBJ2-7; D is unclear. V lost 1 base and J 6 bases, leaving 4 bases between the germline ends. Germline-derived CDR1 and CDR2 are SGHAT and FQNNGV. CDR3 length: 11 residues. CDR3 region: CASSLGIEQYF. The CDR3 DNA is TGTGCCAGCAGCTTAGGCATCGAGCAGTACTTC.

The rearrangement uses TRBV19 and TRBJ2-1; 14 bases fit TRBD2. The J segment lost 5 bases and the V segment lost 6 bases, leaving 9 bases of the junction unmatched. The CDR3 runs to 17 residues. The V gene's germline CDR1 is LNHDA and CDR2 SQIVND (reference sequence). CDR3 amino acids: CASSRLAGGPADNEQFF. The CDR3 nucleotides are TGTGCCAGTAGCCGACTAGCGGGAGGGCCAGCGGACAATGAGCAGTTCTTC.

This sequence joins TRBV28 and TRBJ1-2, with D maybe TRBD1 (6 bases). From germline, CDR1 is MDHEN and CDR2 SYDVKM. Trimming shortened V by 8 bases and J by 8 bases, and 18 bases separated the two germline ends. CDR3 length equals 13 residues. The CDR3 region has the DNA TGTGCCAGCGGGGGCCTTGGGGATGCGGGCTACACCTTC. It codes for CASGGLGDAGYTF.

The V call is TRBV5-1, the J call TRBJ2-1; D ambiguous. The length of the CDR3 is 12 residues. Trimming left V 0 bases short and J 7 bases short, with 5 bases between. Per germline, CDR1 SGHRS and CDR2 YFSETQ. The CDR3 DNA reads TGCGCCAGCAGCTTGGGTGGGAATGAGCAGTTCTTC. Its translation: CASSLGGNEQFF.

CDR3 loop: CASTRSSSSYEQYF. CDR3 sequence (DNA): TGTGCCAGCACGAGGAGTAGTAGCTCCTACGAGCAGTACTTC. The gene calls are TRBV19 and TRBJ2-7; D unclear. Germline CDR1 reads LNHDA; CDR2 reads SQIVND (reference sequence). The V gene lost 9 bases and the J gene lost 0 bases, with 15 bases spanning the gap. The CDR3 is 14 amino acids.

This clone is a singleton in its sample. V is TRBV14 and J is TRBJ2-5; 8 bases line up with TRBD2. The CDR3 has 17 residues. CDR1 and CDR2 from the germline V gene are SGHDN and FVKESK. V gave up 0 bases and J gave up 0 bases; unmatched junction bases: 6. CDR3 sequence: CASSQEYLLADQETQYF. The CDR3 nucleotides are TGTGCCAGCAGCCAAGAATACCTACTAGCGGACCAAGAGACCCAGTACTTC.

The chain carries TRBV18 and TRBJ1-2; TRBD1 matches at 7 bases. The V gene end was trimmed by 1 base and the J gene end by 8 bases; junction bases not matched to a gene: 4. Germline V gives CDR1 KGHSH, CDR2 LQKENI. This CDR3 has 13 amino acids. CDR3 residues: CASSPQGARGYTF. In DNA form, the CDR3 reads TGTGCCAGCTCACCACAGGGGGCAAGGGGCTACACCTTC.

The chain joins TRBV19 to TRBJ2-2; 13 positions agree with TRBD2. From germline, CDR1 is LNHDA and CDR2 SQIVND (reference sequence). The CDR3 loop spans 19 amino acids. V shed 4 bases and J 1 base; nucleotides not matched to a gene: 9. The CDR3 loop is CASSKPGLAGLVNTGELFF. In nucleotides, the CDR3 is TGTGCCAGTAGTAAACCGGGACTAGCGGGATTGGTGAACACCGGGGAGCTGTTTTTT.

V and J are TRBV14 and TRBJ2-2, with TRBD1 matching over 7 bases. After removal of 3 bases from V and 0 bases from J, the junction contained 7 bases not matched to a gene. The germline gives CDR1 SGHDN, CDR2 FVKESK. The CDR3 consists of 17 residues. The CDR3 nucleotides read TGTGCCAGCAGCCACTCACCGGGACAGACGAACACCGGGGAGCTGTTTTTT. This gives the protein CASSHSPGQTNTGELFF. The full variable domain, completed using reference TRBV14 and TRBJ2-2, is EAGVTQFPSHSVIEKGQTVTLRCDPISGHDNLYWYRRVMGKEIKFLLHFVKESKQDESGMPNNRFLAERTGGTYSTLKVQPAELEDSGVYFCASSHSPGQTNTGELFFGEGSRLTVL.

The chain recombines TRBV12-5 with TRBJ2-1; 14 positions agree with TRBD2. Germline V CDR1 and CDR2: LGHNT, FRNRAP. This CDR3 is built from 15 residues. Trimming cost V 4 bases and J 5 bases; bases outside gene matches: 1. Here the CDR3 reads CASGSGLAGDNEQFF. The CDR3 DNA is TGTGCTAGTGGTTCGGGACTAGCGGGGGACAATGAGCAGTTCTTC.

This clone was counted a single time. CDR3: CASSQDWGLGTSGIEQFF. The CDR3 bases are TGTGCCAGCAGCCAAGATTGGGGTTTAGGGACTAGCGGTATTGAGCAGTTCTTC. This chain joins TRBV4-2 and TRBJ2-1; 11 nucleotides line up with TRBD2. The trim removed 0 bases at V and 9 bases at J, leaving 13 bases unmatched. The CDR3 covers 18 residues. Per the germline V gene, CDR1 is LGHNA and CDR2 is YNFKEQ.

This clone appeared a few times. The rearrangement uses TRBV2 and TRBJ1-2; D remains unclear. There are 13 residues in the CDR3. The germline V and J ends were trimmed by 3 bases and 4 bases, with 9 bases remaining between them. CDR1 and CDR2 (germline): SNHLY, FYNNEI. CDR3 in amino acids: CASSDTYSYGYTF. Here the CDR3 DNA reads TGTGCCAGCAGTGACACATACTCCTATGGCTACACCTTC.

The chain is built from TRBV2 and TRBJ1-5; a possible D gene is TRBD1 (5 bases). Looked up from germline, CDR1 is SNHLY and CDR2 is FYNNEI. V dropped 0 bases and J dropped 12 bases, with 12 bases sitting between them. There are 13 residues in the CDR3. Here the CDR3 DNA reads TGTGCCAGCAGTGAAGCGCGGGGGGTGCGCCAGCATTTT. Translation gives CASSEARGVRQHF.

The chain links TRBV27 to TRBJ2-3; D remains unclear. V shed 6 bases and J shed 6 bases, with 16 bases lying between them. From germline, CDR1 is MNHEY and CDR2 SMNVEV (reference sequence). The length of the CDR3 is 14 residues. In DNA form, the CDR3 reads TGTGCCAGCAGCCTGACCCTAGTGGGCGATACGCAGTATTTT. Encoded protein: CASSLTLVGDTQYF.

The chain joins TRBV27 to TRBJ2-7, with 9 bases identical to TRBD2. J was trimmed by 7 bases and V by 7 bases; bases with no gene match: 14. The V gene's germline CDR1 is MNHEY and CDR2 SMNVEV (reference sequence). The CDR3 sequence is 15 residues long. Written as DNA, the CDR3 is TGTGCCAGCACCCAAGCGGCGGGAGGGCCGGGGGAGCAGTACTTC. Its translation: CASTQAAGGPGEQYF.

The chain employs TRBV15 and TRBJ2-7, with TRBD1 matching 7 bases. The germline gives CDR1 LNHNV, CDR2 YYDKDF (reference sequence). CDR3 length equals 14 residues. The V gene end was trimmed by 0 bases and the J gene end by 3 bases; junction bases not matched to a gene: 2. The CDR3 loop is CATSREQGSYEQYF. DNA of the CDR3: TGTGCCACCAGCAGAGAACAGGGGAGCTACGAGCAGTACTTC.

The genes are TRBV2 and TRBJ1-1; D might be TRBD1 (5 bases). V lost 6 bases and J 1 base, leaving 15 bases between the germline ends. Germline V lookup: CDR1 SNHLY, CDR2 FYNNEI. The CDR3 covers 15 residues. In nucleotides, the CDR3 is TGTGCCAGCAGGGACCGACAGTACGCGAACACTGAAGCTTTCTTT. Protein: CASRDRQYANTEAFF.

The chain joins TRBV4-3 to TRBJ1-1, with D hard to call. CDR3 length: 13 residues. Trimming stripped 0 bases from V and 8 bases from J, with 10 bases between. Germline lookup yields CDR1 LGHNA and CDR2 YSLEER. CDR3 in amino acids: CASSQDGRREAFF. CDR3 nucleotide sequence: TGCGCCAGCAGCCAAGATGGCAGGAGAGAAGCTTTCTTT.

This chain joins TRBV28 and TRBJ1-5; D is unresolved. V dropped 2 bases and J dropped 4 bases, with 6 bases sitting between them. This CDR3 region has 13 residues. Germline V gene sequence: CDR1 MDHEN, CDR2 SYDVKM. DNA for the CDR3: TGTGCCAGCAGTTTAGTGGGAAATCAGCCCCAGCATTTT. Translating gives CASSLVGNQPQHF.

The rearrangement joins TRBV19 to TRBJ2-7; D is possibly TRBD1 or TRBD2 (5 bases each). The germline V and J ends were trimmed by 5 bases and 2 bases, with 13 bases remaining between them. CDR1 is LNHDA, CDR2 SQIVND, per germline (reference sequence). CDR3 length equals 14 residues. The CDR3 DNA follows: TGTGCCAGTAGTCCCTCTCGGGGCCCCTACGAGCAGTACTTC. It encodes CASSPSRGPYEQYF.

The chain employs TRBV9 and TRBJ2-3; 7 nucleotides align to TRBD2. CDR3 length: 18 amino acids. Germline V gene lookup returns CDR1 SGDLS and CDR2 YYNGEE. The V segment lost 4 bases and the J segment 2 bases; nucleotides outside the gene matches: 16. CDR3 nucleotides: TGTGCCAGCAGCAACCGCCTCATGACTAGCAGAGACACAGATACGCAGTATTTT. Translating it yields CASSNRLMTSRDTDTQYF. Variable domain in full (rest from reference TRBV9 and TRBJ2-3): DSGVTQTPKHLITATGQRVTLRCSPRSGDLSVYWYQQSLDQGLQFLIQYYNGEERAKGNILERFSAQQFPDLHSELNLSSLELGDSALYFCASSNRLMTSRDTDTQYFGPGTRLTVL.

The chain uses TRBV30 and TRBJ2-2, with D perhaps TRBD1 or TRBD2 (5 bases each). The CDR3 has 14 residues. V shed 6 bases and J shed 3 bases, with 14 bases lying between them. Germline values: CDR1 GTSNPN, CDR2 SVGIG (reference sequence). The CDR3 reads CACIGREHTGELFF. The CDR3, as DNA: TGTGCCTGCATTGGCAGGGAGCACACCGGGGAGCTGTTTTTT.

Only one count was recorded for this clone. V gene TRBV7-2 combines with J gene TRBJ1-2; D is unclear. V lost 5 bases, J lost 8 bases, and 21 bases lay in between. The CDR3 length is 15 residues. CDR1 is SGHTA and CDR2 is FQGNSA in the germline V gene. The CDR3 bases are TGTGCCAGCAGCGCCCAGACCCTGCTCCCTAGGGGCTACACCTTC. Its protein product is CASSAQTLLPRGYTF.

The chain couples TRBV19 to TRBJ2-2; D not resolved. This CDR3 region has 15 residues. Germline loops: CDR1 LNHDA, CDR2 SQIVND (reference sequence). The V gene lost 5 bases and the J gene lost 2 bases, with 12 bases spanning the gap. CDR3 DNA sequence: TGTGCCAGTAGTTGGAGATTATTAAACACCGGGGAGCTGTTTTTT. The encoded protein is CASSWRLLNTGELFF.

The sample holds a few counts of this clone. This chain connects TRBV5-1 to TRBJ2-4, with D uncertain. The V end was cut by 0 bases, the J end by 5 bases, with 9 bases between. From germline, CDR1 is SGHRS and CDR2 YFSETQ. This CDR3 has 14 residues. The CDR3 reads CASSLDLLENIQYF. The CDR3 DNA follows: TGCGCCAGCAGCTTGGATTTGCTCGAAAACATTCAGTACTTC.

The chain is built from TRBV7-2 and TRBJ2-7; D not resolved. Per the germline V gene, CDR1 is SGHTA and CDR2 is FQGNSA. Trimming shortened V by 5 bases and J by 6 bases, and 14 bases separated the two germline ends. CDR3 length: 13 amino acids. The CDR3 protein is CASSTPTKGEQYF. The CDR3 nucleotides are TGTGCCAGCAGCACCCCTACAAAGGGCGAGCAGTACTTC.

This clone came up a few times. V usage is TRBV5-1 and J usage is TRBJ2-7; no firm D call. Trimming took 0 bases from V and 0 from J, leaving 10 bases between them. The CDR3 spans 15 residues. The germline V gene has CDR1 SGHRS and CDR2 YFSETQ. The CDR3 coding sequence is TGCGCCAGCAGCTTGGGGGTAGGGATCTCCTACGAGCAGTACTTC. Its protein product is CASSLGVGISYEQYF.